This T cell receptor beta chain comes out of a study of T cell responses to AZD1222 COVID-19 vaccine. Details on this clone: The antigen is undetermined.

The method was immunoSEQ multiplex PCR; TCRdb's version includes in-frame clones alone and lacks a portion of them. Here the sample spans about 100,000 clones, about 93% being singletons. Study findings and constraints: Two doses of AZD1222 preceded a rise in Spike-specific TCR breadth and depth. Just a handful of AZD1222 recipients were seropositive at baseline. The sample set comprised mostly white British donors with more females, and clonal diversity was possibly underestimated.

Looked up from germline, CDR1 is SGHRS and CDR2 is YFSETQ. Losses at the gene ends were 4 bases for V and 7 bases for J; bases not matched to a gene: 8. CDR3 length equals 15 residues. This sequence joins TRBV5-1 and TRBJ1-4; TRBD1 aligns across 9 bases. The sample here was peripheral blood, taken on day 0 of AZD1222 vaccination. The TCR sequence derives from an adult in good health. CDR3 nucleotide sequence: TGCGCCAGCAGCCCCCGGGGACAGGGCGGTGAAAAACTGTTTTTT. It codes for CASSPRGQGGEKLFF.